This TCR beta chain was profiled in a study of T and B cells in COVID-19 patients. BIOMED2 TRB-A/B primer pools were used in multiplex TRB PCR. TCRdb re-analysed the multiplex PCR reads in MiXCR, keeping a single row per CDR3 protein. The sample records approximately 17,000 distinct CDR3 sequences, roughly 29% being singletons. This CDR3 has 11 residues. Germline V lookup: CDR1 KGHSH, CDR2 LQKENI. Between the trimmed V and J ends, which lost 6 bases and 7 bases, there was a span of 9 bases. From blood, about 240-500 ng of genomic DNA served as TRB template. The source of this sequence is a human donor who had recovered from COVID-19. This rearrangement joins TRBV18 to TRBJ1-1; D is uncertain. The material sequenced was blood. This CDR3 reads CASSSAGEAFF. The CDR3 coding sequence is TGTGCCAGCTCGTCCGCCGGTGAAGCTTTCTTT.